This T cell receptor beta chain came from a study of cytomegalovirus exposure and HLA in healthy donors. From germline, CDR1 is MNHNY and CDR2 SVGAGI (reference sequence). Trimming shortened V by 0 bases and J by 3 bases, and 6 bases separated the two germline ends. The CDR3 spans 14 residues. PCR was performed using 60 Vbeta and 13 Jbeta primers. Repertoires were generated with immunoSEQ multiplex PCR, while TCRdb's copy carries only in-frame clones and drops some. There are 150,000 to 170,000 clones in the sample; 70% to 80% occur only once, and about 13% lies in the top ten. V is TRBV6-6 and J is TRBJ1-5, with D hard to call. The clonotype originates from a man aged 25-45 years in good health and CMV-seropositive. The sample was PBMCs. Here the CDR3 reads CASSYSSPNQPQHF. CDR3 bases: TGTGCCAGCAGTTACTCGAGTCCCAATCAGCCCCAGCATTTT.